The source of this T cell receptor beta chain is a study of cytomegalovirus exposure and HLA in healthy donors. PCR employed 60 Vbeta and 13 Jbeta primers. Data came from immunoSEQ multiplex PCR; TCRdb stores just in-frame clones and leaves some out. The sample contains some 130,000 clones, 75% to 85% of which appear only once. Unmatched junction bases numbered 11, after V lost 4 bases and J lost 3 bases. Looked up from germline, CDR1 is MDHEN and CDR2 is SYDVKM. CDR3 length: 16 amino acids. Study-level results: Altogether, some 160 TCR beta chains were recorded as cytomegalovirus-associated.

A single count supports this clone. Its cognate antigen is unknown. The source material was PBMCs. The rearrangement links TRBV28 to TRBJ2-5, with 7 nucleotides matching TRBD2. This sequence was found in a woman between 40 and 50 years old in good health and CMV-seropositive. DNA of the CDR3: TGTGCCAGCAGTTCGTATTCGAGCGGGAATAAAGAGACCCAGTACTTC. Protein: CASSSYSSGNKETQYF.